This TCR beta chain is from a study of identifying expanded T cells in peripheral blood. Study-wide results and limits: Clone count variance between roughly 2-week samples rose with total template count.

There are 13 residues in the CDR3. With 6 bases clipped from V and 6 bases from J, the junction kept 7 bases outside the gene matches. Germline CDR1 and CDR2: MDHEN and SYDVKM. Sequenced by immunoSEQ multiplex PCR; TCRdb stores in-frame clones only, minus some. The sample records nearly 60,000 clones, roughly nine tenths being singletons. About this clone itself: Its antigen is undetermined.

V gene TRBV28 combines with J gene TRBJ1-2; 7 bases match TRBD1. The sequencing sample was made of blood. The source is a person aged 18 to 70 in good health. The CDR3 reads CASRYRGTHGYTF. The CDR3 bases are TGTGCCAGCAGATACAGGGGAACTCATGGCTACACCTTC.